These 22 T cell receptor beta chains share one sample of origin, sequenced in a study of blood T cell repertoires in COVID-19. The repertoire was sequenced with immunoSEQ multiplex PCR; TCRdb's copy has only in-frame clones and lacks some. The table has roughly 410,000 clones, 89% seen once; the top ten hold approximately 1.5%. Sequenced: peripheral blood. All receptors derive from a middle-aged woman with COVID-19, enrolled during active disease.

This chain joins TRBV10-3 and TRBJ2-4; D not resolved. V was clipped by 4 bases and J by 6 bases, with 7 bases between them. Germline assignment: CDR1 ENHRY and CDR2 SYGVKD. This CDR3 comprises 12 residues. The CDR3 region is CAISAVGNIQYF. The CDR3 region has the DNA TGTGCCATCAGTGCGGTTGGAAACATTCAGTACTTC.

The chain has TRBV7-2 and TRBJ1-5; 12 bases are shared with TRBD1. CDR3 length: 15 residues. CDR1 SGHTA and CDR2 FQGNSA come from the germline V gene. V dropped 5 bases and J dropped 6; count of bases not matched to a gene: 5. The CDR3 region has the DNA TGTGCCAGCAGCCAAGGGACAGGGGGCACTCAGCCCCAGCATTTT. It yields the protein CASSQGTGGTQPQHF.

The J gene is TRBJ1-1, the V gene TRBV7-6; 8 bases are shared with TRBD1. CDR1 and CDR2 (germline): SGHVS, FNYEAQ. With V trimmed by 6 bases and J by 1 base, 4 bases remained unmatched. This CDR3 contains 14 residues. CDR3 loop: CASSGGQGNTEAFF. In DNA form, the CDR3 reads TGTGCCAGCAGTGGCGGACAGGGGAACACTGAAGCTTTCTTT.

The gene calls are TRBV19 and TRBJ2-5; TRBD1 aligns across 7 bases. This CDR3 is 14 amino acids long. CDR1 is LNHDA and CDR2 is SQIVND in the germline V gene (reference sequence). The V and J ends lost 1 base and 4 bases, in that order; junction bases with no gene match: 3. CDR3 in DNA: TGTGCCAGTAGTATAGCCCACAGGGGAGAGACCCAGTACTTC. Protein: CASSIAHRGETQYF. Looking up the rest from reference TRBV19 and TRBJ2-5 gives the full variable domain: DGGITQSPKYLFRKEGQNVTLSCEQNLNHDAMYWYRQDPGQGLRLIYYSQIVNDFQKGDIAEGYSVSREKKESFPLTVTSAQKNPTAFYLCASSIAHRGETQYFGPGTRLLVL.

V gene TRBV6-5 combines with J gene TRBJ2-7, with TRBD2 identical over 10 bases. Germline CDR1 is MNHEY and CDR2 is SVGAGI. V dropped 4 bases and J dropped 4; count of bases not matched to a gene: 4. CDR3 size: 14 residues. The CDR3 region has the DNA TGTGCCAGCAGTTCCGCACTAGCGGGGTACGAGCAGTACTTC. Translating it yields CASSSALAGYEQYF.

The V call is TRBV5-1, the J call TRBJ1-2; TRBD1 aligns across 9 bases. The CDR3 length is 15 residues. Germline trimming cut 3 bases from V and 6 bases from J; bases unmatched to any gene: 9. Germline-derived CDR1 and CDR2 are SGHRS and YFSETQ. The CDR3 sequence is CASSSVPGTGHGYTF. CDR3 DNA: TGCGCCAGCAGCTCTGTTCCCGGGACAGGGCATGGCTACACCTTC.

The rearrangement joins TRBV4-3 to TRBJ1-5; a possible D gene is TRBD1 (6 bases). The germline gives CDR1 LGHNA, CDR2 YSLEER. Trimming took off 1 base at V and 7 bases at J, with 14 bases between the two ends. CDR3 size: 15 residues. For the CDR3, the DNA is TGCGCCAGCAGCCAAGGGTTCGGGGGGCCCCAGCCCCAGCATTTT. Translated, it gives CASSQGFGGPQPQHF.

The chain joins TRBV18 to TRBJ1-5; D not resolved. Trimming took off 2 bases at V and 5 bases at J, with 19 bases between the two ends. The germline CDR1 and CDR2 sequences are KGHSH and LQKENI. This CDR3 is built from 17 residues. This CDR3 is CASSPRPWAGEDQPQHF. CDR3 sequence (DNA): TGTGCCAGCTCACCAAGGCCGTGGGCGGGTGAGGATCAGCCCCAGCATTTT.

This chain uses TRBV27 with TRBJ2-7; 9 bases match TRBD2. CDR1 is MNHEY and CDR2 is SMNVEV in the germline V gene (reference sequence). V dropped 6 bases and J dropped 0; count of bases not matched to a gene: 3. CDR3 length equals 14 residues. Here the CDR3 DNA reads TGTGCCAGCAGGCGGGGGGGCAGCTCCTACGAGCAGTACTTC. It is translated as CASRRGGSSYEQYF.

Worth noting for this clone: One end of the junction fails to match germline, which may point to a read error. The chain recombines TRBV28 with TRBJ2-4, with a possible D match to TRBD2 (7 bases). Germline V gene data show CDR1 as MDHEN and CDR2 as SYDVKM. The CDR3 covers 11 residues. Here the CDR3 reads CASGGTTGQLF. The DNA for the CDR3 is TGTGCCAGCGGAGGGACTACGGGACAACTATTC. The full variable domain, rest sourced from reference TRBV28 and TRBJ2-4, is DVKVTQSSRYLVKRTGEKVFLECVQDMDHENMFWYRQDPGLGLRLIYFSYDVKMKEKGDIPEGYSVSREKKERFSLILESASTNQTSMYLCASGGTTGQLFGAGTRLSVL.

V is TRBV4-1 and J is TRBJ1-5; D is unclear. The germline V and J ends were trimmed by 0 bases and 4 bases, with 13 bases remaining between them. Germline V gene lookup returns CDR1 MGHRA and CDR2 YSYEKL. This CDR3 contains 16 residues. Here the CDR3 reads CASSQDLNGKNQPQHF. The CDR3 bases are TGCGCCAGCAGCCAAGATCTCAACGGGAAGAATCAGCCCCAGCATTTT.

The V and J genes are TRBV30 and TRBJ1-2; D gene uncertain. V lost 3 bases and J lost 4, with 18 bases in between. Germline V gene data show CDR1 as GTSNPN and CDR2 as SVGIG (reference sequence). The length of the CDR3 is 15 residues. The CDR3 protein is CAWSRPGVDPYGYTF. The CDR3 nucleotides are TGTGCCTGGAGCCGTCCCGGGGTCGACCCCTATGGCTACACCTTC. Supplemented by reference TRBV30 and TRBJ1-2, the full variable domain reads SQTIHQWPATLVQPVGSPLSLECTVEGTSNPNLYWYRQAAGRGLQLLFYSVGIGQISSEVPQNLSASRPQDRQFILSSKKLLLSDSGFYLCAWSRPGVDPYGYTFGSGTRLTVV.

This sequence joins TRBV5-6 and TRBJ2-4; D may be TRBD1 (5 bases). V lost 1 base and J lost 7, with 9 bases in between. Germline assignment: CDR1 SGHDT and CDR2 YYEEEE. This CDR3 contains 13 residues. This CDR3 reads CASSLLQVNIQYF. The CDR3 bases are TGTGCCAGCAGCTTGTTACAGGTTAACATTCAGTACTTC.

The CDR3 region is CASSPTPGRNYGYTF. CDR3 sequence (DNA): TGTGCCAGCAGCCCTACCCCCGGGAGGAACTATGGCTACACCTTC. The chain uses TRBV5-4 and TRBJ1-2; D is ambiguous. Trimming took off 4 bases at V and 2 bases at J, with 15 bases between the two ends. Germline loops: CDR1 SGHNT, CDR2 YYREEE (reference sequence). The CDR3 contains 15 residues.

The CDR3 DNA is TGTGCCAGCAGCGTAGATCTCAGGCAGGGGGTCTTGAATGAGCAGTTCTTC. As protein: CASSVDLRQGVLNEQFF. The J gene is TRBJ2-1, the V gene TRBV9; TRBD1 matches at 7 bases. With V trimmed by 0 bases and J by 7 bases, 13 bases remained unmatched. Germline CDR1 SGDLS, CDR2 YYNGEE. There are 17 residues in the CDR3. The variable domain in full, completed from reference TRBV9 and TRBJ2-1, reads DSGVTQTPKHLITATGQRVTLRCSPRSGDLSVYWYQQSLDQGLQFLIQYYNGEERAKGNILERFSAQQFPDLHSELNLSSLELGDSALYFCASSVDLRQGVLNEQFFGPGTRLTVL.

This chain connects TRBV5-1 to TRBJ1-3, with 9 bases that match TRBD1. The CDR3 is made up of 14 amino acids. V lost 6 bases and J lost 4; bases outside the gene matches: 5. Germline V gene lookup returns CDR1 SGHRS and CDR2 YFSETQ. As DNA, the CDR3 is TGCGCCAGCATGAGGGGGACAGGGGGAAACACCATATATTTT. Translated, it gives CASMRGTGGNTIYF.

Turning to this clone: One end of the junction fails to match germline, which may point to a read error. CDR3 bases: TGTGCCAGCAGCAGACTAAGCAGCCCTAGGTCGTTC. Its translation: CASSRLSSPRSF. The V call is TRBV7-2, the J call TRBJ2-7, with a possible D match to TRBD2 (5 bases). This CDR3 has 12 residues. The germline gives CDR1 SGHTA, CDR2 FQGNSA.

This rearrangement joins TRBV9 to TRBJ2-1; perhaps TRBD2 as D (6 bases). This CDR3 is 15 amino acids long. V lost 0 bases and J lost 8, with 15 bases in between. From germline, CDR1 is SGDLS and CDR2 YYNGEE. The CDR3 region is CASSVVVGPGDEQFF. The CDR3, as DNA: TGTGCCAGCAGCGTAGTAGTGGGGCCGGGGGATGAGCAGTTCTTC.

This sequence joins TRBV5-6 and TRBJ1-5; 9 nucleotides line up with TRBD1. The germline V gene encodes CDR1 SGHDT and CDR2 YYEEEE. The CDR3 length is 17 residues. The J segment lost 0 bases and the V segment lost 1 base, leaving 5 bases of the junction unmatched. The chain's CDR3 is CASSLRGTGISNQPQHF. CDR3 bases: TGTGCCAGCAGCTTGCGAGGGACAGGGATTAGCAATCAGCCCCAGCATTTT.

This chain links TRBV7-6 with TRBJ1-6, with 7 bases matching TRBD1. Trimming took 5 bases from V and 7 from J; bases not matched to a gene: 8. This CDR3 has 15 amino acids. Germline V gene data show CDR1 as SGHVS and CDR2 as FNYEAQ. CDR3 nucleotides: TGTGCCAGCAGCCAAGTGACAGGGACGAATTCACCCCTCCACTTT. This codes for CASSQVTGTNSPLHF.

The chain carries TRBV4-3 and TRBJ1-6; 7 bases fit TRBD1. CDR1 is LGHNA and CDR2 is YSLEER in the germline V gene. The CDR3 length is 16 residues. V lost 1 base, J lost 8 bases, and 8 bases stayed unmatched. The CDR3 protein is CASSQGRGTDDSPLHF. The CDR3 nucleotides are TGCGCCAGCAGCCAAGGACGGGGGACAGATGATTCACCCCTCCACTTT.

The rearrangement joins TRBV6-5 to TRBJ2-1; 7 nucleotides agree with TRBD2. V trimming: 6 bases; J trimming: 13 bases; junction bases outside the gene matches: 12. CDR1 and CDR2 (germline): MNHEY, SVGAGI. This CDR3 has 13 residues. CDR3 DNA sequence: TGTGCCAGCAGCCTACCCCCAGCGGGGACCCAGTTCTTC. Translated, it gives CASSLPPAGTQFF.